This T cell receptor (beta chain) is from a study of T-cell memory formation after mild COVID-19. This CDR3 has 15 residues. Germline CDR1 reads MGHRA; CDR2 reads YSYEKL. To note about this clonotype: Sequence at one end of the junction differs from germline and may be a read error.

TCRdb re-called the 5' RACE reads through MiXCR, storing one row per CDR3 protein. The table shows around 200,000 distinct CDR3 sequences, with roughly 23% occurring only once. The sequenced sample was PBMCs or a T cell subset sorted from them (not recorded which). The sequence was collected from an adult woman who had mild COVID-19 (a few samples of this study predate the infection). Cell type and time point are not known. This chain joins TRBV4-1 and TRBJ2-5; 7 positions agree with TRBD1. CDR3 loop: CASTQPGQPQETQYF. The CDR3, as DNA: TGCGCCAGCACCCAACCGGGACAGCCCCAAGAGACCCAGTACTTC.